This T cell receptor (beta chain) was observed in a study of early T cells in non-severe SARS-CoV-2 infection. The TCR library protocol was used to attach unique molecular identifiers. These identifiers were attached to individual cDNA molecules. TCRdb passed the 5' RACE reads through MiXCR, listing each CDR3 protein once. This repertoire shows 25,000 to 30,000 distinct CDR3 sequences, about 5% found once; its top ten account for about 0.85%. This TCR was recovered from an adult who was a healthcare worker with PCR-confirmed SARS-CoV-2 infection or an uninfected control (not recorded which). The sample was whole blood.

Here the CDR3 DNA reads TGCAGTGCTAGAGAATGGACGGGGGCGTTGGCACAAGAGACCCAGTACTTC. It translates to CSAREWTGALAQETQYF. This chain uses TRBV20-1 with TRBJ2-5; either TRBD1 or TRBD2 may fit D (6 bases each). Trimming took 0 bases from V and 2 from J, leaving 19 bases between them. CDR3 length: 17 amino acids. CDR1 and CDR2 (germline): DFQATT, SNEGSKA (reference sequence).